This entry concerns a single TCR beta chain. TCRdb reprocessed the RT-PCR reads via MiXCR and lists one record per CDR3 protein. The sample comprises 430,000 or so distinct CDR3 sequences, about a tenth of which are singletons, and over 9.5% rests with the top ten. The CDR3 has 14 amino acids. V shed 4 bases and J 1 base; nucleotides not matched to a gene: 5. Germline lookup yields CDR1 DFQATT and CDR2 SNEGSKA (reference sequence). This sample stems from a study of response to subunit inactivated influenza vaccine. The chain combines TRBV20-1 with TRBJ1-2; 8 bases are shared with TRBD1. The receptor's source is a man aged 50 or older who received an inactivated influenza vaccine. The input for sequencing was PBMCs from blood, taken 40 to 50 days after vaccination. In nucleotides, the CDR3 is TGCAGTGCTACCGGGACAGGCTATAACTATGGCTACACCTTC. Its protein is CSATGTGYNYGYTF.